The 30 T cell receptor beta chains below all came from one sample that was sequenced in a study of regulatory T cells in long-lasting Graves disease. This sample's time point: newly diagnosed GD, antithyroid drugs for less than 3 months. The TCR library used RNA extracted from PBMCs. CDR3 regions were amplified by Arm-PCR using iRepertoire HTBI primers to build TCR beta libraries. A single record per CDR3 protein comes from TCRdb applying MiXCR to the multiplex PCR reads. The sample lists approximately 230,000 distinct CDR3 sequences; roughly 18% were seen once. Specimen: peripheral blood mononuclear cells (PBMCs), collected at new diagnosis, from a patient treated with antithyroid drugs. The receptors stem from a female donor with Graves disease.

The chain joins TRBV30 to TRBJ2-2; no clear D. V was pared by 4 bases and J by 8 bases, with 11 bases between. Germline V lookup: CDR1 GTSNPN, CDR2 SVGIG (reference sequence). CDR3 length: 12 amino acids. CDR3 in DNA: TGTGCCTGGAACAACCTGAAAGGGGAGCTGTTTTTT. This codes for CAWNNLKGELFF.

This clonotype was recorded at least ten times. The V and J genes are TRBV30 and TRBJ2-2, with 7 bases matching TRBD1. This CDR3 spans 13 amino acids. The germline V gene has CDR1 GTSNPN and CDR2 SVGIG (reference sequence). J gave up 3 bases and V 2 bases, and 0 bases lay outside the gene matches. CDR3 amino acids: CAWSTGDTGELFF. For the CDR3, the DNA is TGTGCCTGGAGTACAGGGGACACCGGGGAGCTGTTTTTT.

The chain carries TRBV2 and TRBJ1-6, with D tentatively TRBD1 (5 bases). CDR1 is SNHLY, CDR2 FYNNEI, per germline. The CDR3 length is 15 residues. The V end was cut by 4 bases, the J end by 0 bases, with 7 bases between. CDR3 sequence (DNA): TGTGCCAGCAGTGGGGGCCTCTCCTATAATTCACCCCTCCACTTT. It translates to CASSGGLSYNSPLHF.

This clonotype was observed at least ten times. This chain connects TRBV27 to TRBJ2-1; 9 nucleotides align to TRBD2. The CDR3 has 15 amino acids. Germline trimming cut 5 bases from V and 6 bases from J; bases unmatched to any gene: 8. The germline V gene encodes CDR1 MNHEY and CDR2 SMNVEV (reference sequence). The CDR3 spells CASSPRSSGSNEQFF. CDR3 DNA: TGTGCCAGCAGTCCTCGGAGTAGCGGGAGCAATGAGCAGTTCTTC.

This clonotype has at least ten counts. The chain combines TRBV6-5 with TRBJ2-7, with TRBD2 matching over 7 bases. Germline loops: CDR1 MNHEY, CDR2 SVGAGI. The CDR3 covers 18 residues. V dropped 0 bases and J dropped 5; count of bases not matched to a gene: 16. CDR3 amino acids: CASSYSTDTWRELNEQYF. The CDR3 region has the DNA TGTGCCAGCAGTTACTCAACCGACACTTGGCGGGAGTTGAACGAGCAGTACTTC.

This clonotype has at least ten counts. The rearrangement links TRBV5-1 to TRBJ2-1; 10 positions agree with TRBD1. The germline V gene encodes CDR1 SGHRS and CDR2 YFSETQ. V lost 0 bases, J lost 9 bases, and 6 bases stayed unmatched. The CDR3 contains 15 residues. In nucleotides, the CDR3 is TGCGCCAGCAGCTTGGTGACAGGGGGCAGGGGTGAGCAGTTCTTC. It specifies CASSLVTGGRGEQFF.

J is TRBJ2-7 and V is TRBV28, with D perhaps matching TRBD2 (5 bases). Germline lookup yields CDR1 MDHEN and CDR2 SYDVKM. The CDR3 runs to 14 residues. The V and J ends lost 2 bases and 4 bases respectively, with 12 bases between them. For the CDR3, the DNA is TGTGCCAGCAGTTTAAGCGGATCGATGTACGAGCAGTACTTC. Translated, it gives CASSLSGSMYEQYF.

This clonotype was observed at least ten times. This chain joins TRBV6-5 and TRBJ1-5; 9 nucleotides match TRBD1. V gave up 0 bases and J gave up 7 bases; unmatched junction bases: 7. The germline V gene encodes CDR1 MNHEY and CDR2 SVGAGI. The CDR3 loop spans 16 amino acids. The chain's CDR3 is CASSYSGTGRGQPQHF. The CDR3 DNA follows: TGTGCCAGCAGTTACTCGGGGACAGGGAGGGGACAGCCCCAGCATTTT.

This chain links TRBV7-2 with TRBJ2-1; TRBD2 agrees at 13 bases. Trimming removed 3 bases from V and 9 bases from J; junction bases left unmatched: 8. Germline CDR1 SGHTA, CDR2 FQGNSA. The CDR3 is 16 residues long. Here the CDR3 DNA reads TGTGCCAGCAGCTTCGAAGGGACTAGCGGGATTCGTGAGCAGTTCTTC. It codes for CASSFEGTSGIREQFF.

This clonotype was detected ten times or more. The chain employs TRBV10-3 and TRBJ1-1; D unclear. The CDR3 is 14 amino acids. CDR1 and CDR2 from the germline V gene are ENHRY and SYGVKD. Trimming cost V 3 bases and J 4 bases, with 12 bases left between them. The CDR3 loop reads CAISEEVMGTEAFF. CDR3 DNA sequence: TGTGCCATCAGTGAAGAGGTTATGGGCACTGAAGCTTTCTTT.

This clonotype was counted a few times. It is likely a read error, because the conserved phenylalanine at the end of the CDR3 is missing. This chain joins TRBV27 and TRBJ2-2; the match to TRBD2 covers 7 bases. Germline V gives CDR1 MNHEY, CDR2 SMNVEV (reference sequence). The V segment lost 3 bases and the J segment 4 bases; nucleotides outside the gene matches: 20. This CDR3 is 20 amino acids long. The CDR3 DNA follows: TGTGCCAGCAGTTTCTTTCGGTCCGGGGGGTTCCGCGGCCTCACCGGGGAGCTGTTTCTT. Protein product: CASSFFRSGGFRGLTGELFL.

About this clonotype itself: It may be a read error: a sequence one base away is much more abundant. The chain carries TRBV11-2 and TRBJ2-2, with D tentatively TRBD2 (5 bases). Germline V gene data show CDR1 as SGHAT and CDR2 as FQNNGV. This CDR3 has 13 amino acids. With 5 bases removed from V and 6 bases from J, the gap between germline ends came to 10 bases. The CDR3 coding sequence is TGTGCCAGCAGCGCGGTACTAGCCGGGGAGCTGTTTTTT. Amino acid sequence: CASSAVLAGELFF.

Note on this clonotype: A read error may explain this, as a much larger clone is one base away. The rearrangement links TRBV9 to TRBJ1-1; perhaps TRBD1 as D (6 bases). The V end lost 3 bases, the J end lost 1 base, and 7 bases lay between the germline ends. CDR1 is SGDLS, CDR2 YYNGEE, per germline. The CDR3 totals 13 residues. The DNA for the CDR3 is TGTGCCAGCAGCGAGGGGGGGAACACTGAAGCTTTCTTT. Its translation: CASSEGGNTEAFF.

Ten or more counts support this clonotype. The chain combines TRBV7-8 with TRBJ1-6, with a possible D match to TRBD1 (5 bases). In germline, CDR1 is SGHVS, CDR2 FQNEAQ. Trimming took 6 bases from V and 7 from J, leaving 13 bases between them. The CDR3 is made up of 14 amino acids. The CDR3 sequence is CASSRDRWNSPLHF. In DNA form, the CDR3 reads TGTGCCAGCAGTAGGGACCGGTGGAATTCACCCCTCCACTTT.

The table lists this clonotype with many counts. V is TRBV11-2 and J is TRBJ2-7; D perhaps matches TRBD2 (6 bases). The V gene lost 6 bases and the J gene lost 6 bases, with 15 bases spanning the gap. CDR1 SGHAT and CDR2 FQNNGV come from the germline V gene. The CDR3 is 13 amino acids. The CDR3 protein is CASSRRAGSEQYF. The CDR3 DNA is TGTGCCAGCAGTCGTAGGGCGGGAAGCGAGCAGTACTTC. The full variable domain, its missing parts supplied by reference TRBV11-2 and TRBJ2-7, is EAGVAQSPRYKIIEKRQSVAFWCNPISGHATLYWYQQILGQGPKLLIQFQNNGVVDDSQLPKDRFSAERLKGVDSTLKIQPAKLEDSAVYLCASSRRAGSEQYFGPGTRLTVT.

This clonotype occurred many times. V and J are TRBV12-3 or TRBV12-4 and TRBJ1-4; weak D call: TRBD1 (5 bases). This CDR3 is built from 15 residues. V lost 3 bases to trimming and J lost 6 bases, with 14 bases between them. The CDR3 sequence: CASSFGQAGHEKLFF. The CDR3 bases are TGTGCCAGCAGTTTCGGGCAGGCGGGGCATGAAAAACTGTTTTTT.

This clonotype was counted many times. CDR3 in DNA: TGTGCCAGCTCACCCTCCGGGACAGTGCCTGGCTACACCTTC. Translating gives CASSPSGTVPGYTF. The chain joins TRBV18 to TRBJ1-2; 7 bases are a match to TRBD1. The CDR3 consists of 14 residues. From germline, CDR1 is KGHSH and CDR2 LQKENI. V was pared by 3 bases and J by 7 bases, with 8 bases of the junction left unmatched.

This sequence joins TRBV12-3 or TRBV12-4 and TRBJ2-1; D uncertain. Trimming shortened V by 6 bases and J by 4 bases, and 22 bases separated the two germline ends. The length of the CDR3 is 17 residues. The CDR3 loop is CASSSSRAASRYNEQFF. CDR3 DNA: TGTGCCAGCAGCTCTTCACGCGCTGCCAGTAGATACAATGAGCAGTTCTTC.

This clonotype was counted many times. One junction end disagrees with the germline gene, perhaps due to a read error. The J gene is TRBJ1-2, the V gene TRBV6-1; D is possibly TRBD1 (6 bases). The length of the CDR3 is 13 residues. Germline V gene data show CDR1 as MNHNS and CDR2 as SASEGT. CDR3: CASTEPRGLGYTF. DNA of the CDR3: TGTGCCAGCACTGAACCCAGGGGTTTAGGCTACACCTTC.

At least ten counts were recorded for this clonotype. The V call is TRBV27, the J call TRBJ2-5; 7 bases line up with TRBD2. The V gene's germline CDR1 is MNHEY and CDR2 SMNVEV (reference sequence). The junction had 11 bases not matched to a gene; V was cut back by 5 bases and J by 5 bases. The CDR3 covers 15 residues. Written as DNA, the CDR3 is TGTGCCAGCAGTGCGGGGGACTTTAGAGGGGAGACCCAGTACTTC. This encodes CASSAGDFRGETQYF.

In this sample, this clonotype turned up a few times. The chain has TRBV27 and TRBJ2-7, with D perhaps being TRBD1 or TRBD2 (7 bases each). CDR3 size: 17 residues. The V and J ends lost 6 bases and 6 bases respectively, with 27 bases between them. Looked up from germline, CDR1 is MNHEY and CDR2 is SMNVEV (reference sequence). CDR3 coding DNA: TGTGCCAGCAGCAGGACAGGCGGGGGTGGGGTGCGGGCCGAGCAGTACTTC. It specifies CASSRTGGGGVRAEQYF.

The CDR3 loop is CASSYSSNRTSGRMGNTDTQYF. In nucleotides, the CDR3 is TGTGCCAGCAGTTACTCGAGTAACCGGACTAGCGGGAGAATGGGGAACACAGATACGCAGTATTTT. V is TRBV6-2 or TRBV6-3 and J is TRBJ2-3; TRBD2 matches 13 bases. This CDR3 is built from 22 residues. J gave up 2 bases and V 0 bases, and 17 bases lay outside the gene matches. Germline V lookup: CDR1 MNHEY, CDR2 SVGEGT.

This clonotype was detected many times. The genes are TRBV15 and TRBJ1-2, with a weak D call TRBD1 (5 bases). CDR3 size: 14 residues. The germline CDR1 and CDR2 sequences are LNHNV and YYDKDF (reference sequence). V was trimmed by 0 bases and J by 8 bases, leaving 13 bases between them. The CDR3 DNA is TGTGCCACCAGCAGAGAGGTAGGGACCGAGGGCTACACCTTC. Residues: CATSREVGTEGYTF. The full variable domain, in which reference TRBV15 and TRBJ1-2 provide the parts outside the CDR3, is DAMVIQNPRYQVTQFGKPVTLSCSQTLNHNVMYWYQQKSSQAPKLLFHYYDKDFNNEADTPDNFQSRRPNTSFCFLDIRSPGLGDTAMYLCATSREVGTEGYTFGSGTRLTVV.

Ten or more counts support this clonotype. This rearrangement joins TRBV30 to TRBJ1-3, with D possibly being TRBD1 (6 bases). V lost 0 bases and J lost 1, with 10 bases in between. Germline V CDR1 and CDR2: GTSNPN, SVGIG (reference sequence). The CDR3 has 15 amino acids. CDR3 sequence (DNA): TGTGCCTGGAGTGTTACAGGGACTTCTGGAAACACCATATATTTT. Its translation is CAWSVTGTSGNTIYF.

Notes on this clonotype: A much larger clone differs from this one at a single base, so this may be a read error. The CDR3 is CASGIGTSETEQYF. The CDR3 DNA sequence: TGTGCCAGCGGCATCGGGACTAGCGAAACCGAGCAGTACTTC. The gene calls are TRBV7-9 and TRBJ2-7; 10 positions match TRBD2. The junction had 10 bases not matched to a gene; V was cut back by 8 bases and J by 6 bases. Germline V gene sequence: CDR1 SEHNR, CDR2 FQNEAQ (reference sequence). The CDR3 spans 14 residues.

This clonotype occurred many times. The chain carries TRBV9 and TRBJ1-4; no reliable D call. The V end was cut by 0 bases, the J end by 8 bases, with 8 bases between. The CDR3 runs to 13 residues. The germline V gene encodes CDR1 SGDLS and CDR2 YYNGEE. CDR3 sequence reads: CASSVAISEKLFF. DNA for the CDR3: TGTGCCAGCAGCGTAGCAATAAGCGAAAAACTGTTTTTT.

There are many counts of this clonotype. This sequence joins TRBV6-2 or TRBV6-3 and TRBJ1-5, with a tentative D call TRBD1 (5 bases). With 2 bases removed from V and 7 bases from J, the gap between germline ends came to 18 bases. CDR3 length equals 16 residues. Germline CDR1 is MNHEY and CDR2 is SVGEGT. The CDR3 here is CASSYLPRVRMQPQHF. The CDR3, as DNA: TGTGCCAGCAGTTACCTTCCCAGGGTGCGTATGCAGCCCCAGCATTTT.

This clonotype was detected many times. V gene TRBV7-2 combines with J gene TRBJ2-3; no firm D call. The CDR3 covers 15 residues. CDR1 SGHTA and CDR2 FQGNSA come from the germline V gene. The germline V and J ends were trimmed by 1 base and 2 bases, with 10 bases remaining between them. The DNA for the CDR3 is TGTGCCAGCAGCTTAGGACTCGGAATCACAGATACGCAGTATTTT. It yields the protein CASSLGLGITDTQYF.

Many counts were recorded for this clonotype. The chain combines TRBV9 with TRBJ2-1; D possibly corresponds to TRBD2 (7 bases). V was trimmed by 4 bases and J by 13 bases, leaving 24 bases between them. The CDR3 spans 15 residues. The germline gives CDR1 SGDLS, CDR2 YYNGEE. The CDR3 DNA reads as TGTGCCAGCAGCCCGATGGGGGGGGCAGGGGACCTCCAGTTCTTC. Translation gives CASSPMGGAGDLQFF.

Of note for this clonotype: Only one base separates this from a far larger clonotype, so it likely reflects a read error. V gene TRBV5-1 combines with J gene TRBJ1-2; tentatively, D is TRBD1 (5 bases). This CDR3 comprises 13 residues. Germline-derived CDR1 and CDR2 are SGHRS and YFSETQ. The CDR3 sequence is CASSSGPLYGYTF. The CDR3 coding sequence is TGTGCCAGCAGCTCGGGACCCCTCTATGGCTACACCTTC.